Below, one T cell receptor (beta chain) is given with its context. Its antigen is not identified. The CDR3 consists of 19 residues. The V and J ends lost 2 bases and 0 bases respectively, with 21 bases between them. The V gene's germline CDR1 is SGDLS and CDR2 YYNGEE. The data stem from a study of T cell repertoires and HLA-DP antigens. The study's findings and limits: Clones undetected before culture averaged approximately 35% against one allele and around 50% against the other. Sorted CD137+ cells had clonality about 0.4 against both alloantigens, versus around 0.037 pre-culture. Naive and memory CD4+ repertoires were not analysed separately.

Only in-frame clones appear in the TCRdb table, and some are missing; sequencing was by immunoSEQ multiplex PCR. The table records more than 90,000 clones, over 90% of them present only once. CD4+ T cells were isolated untouched, about 98% pure. This receptor was obtained from a woman aged 18-29 years in good health and CMV-seronegative. The material sequenced was CD4+ T cells from PBMCs. The V and J genes are TRBV9 and TRBJ2-4; tentatively, D is TRBD2 (5 bases). In nucleotides, the CDR3 is TGTGCCAGCAGCGTGGGAGTCCCCTCCGGAGATCTAGCCAAAAACATTCAGTACTTC. This gives the protein CASSVGVPSGDLAKNIQYF.